A selection of T cell receptor beta chains follows, all from one sample in a study of blood T cell repertoires in COVID-19. Only in-frame clones appear in the TCRdb table, and some are missing; sequencing was by immunoSEQ multiplex PCR. The sample includes roughly 200,000 clones, more than 70% of them seen just once. Material: peripheral blood. The receptor source for this set is a man between 18 and 35 years old with active or convalescent COVID-19. Each CDR3 is given with its conserved first and last residue. The D gene is left open where the match is weak. Not every row has a clone size; where given, it reads once, few, many or a size class.

CATSASGTGANTQYF	TGTGCCACCAGTGCGTCCGGGACAGGGGCAAATACGCAGTATTTT	TRBV24-1	TRBD1	TRBJ2-3	15	.
CASSSTGFRATEAFF	TGTGCCAGCAGCTCAACAGGGTTTAGGGCCACTGAAGCTTTCTTT	TRBV7-8	.	TRBJ1-1	15	.
CASSGTPGTSGARSYEQYF	TGCGCCAGCAGCGGGACACCCGGGACTAGCGGGGCCCGCTCCTACGAGCAGTACTTC	TRBV5-1	TRBD2	TRBJ2-7	19	.
CASSPGTNGYSNQPQHF	TGTGCCAGCAGCCCCGGGACAAATGGCTATAGCAATCAGCCCCAGCATTTT	TRBV3-1/TRBV3-2	.	TRBJ1-5	17	.
CASSSQGAEDTQYF	TGTGCCAGCAGCTCACAGGGGGCTGAAGATACGCAGTATTTT	TRBV7-2	TRBD1	TRBJ2-3	14	.
CASSLRGVQETQYF	TGTGCCAGCAGCCTACGGGGGGTTCAAGAGACCCAGTACTTC	TRBV7-2	TRBD2	TRBJ2-5	14	.
CASSLAREAYEQYF	TGTGCCAGCAGCTTAGCCCGGGAAGCCTACGAGCAGTACTTC	TRBV7-2	.	TRBJ2-7	14	.
CASSIDRPNYGYTF	TGTGCCAGCAGCATCGACAGGCCGAACTATGGCTACACCTTC	TRBV9	.	TRBJ1-2	14	.
CASSEWVLLNTEAFF	TGTGCCAGCAGTGAATGGGTACTATTGAACACTGAAGCTTTCTTT	TRBV25-1	.	TRBJ1-1	15	.
CASSPDRASGNTIYF	TGTGCCAGCAGCCCGGACAGGGCGTCTGGAAACACCATATATTTT	TRBV3-1/TRBV3-2	TRBD1	TRBJ1-3	15	.
CASSPRTSGRAPADTQYF	TGTGCCAGCAGCCCCCGGACTAGCGGGAGGGCCCCCGCAGATACGCAGTATTTT	TRBV14	TRBD2	TRBJ2-3	18	.
CASSLGTGGLNTEAFF	TGCGCCAGCAGCTTAGGGACAGGGGGCCTGAACACTGAAGCTTTCTTT	TRBV5-1	TRBD1	TRBJ1-1	16	.
CATSRDDRPSGGYTF	TGTGCCACCAGCAGAGATGATCGGCCGTCGGGTGGCTACACCTTC	TRBV15	.	TRBJ1-2	15	.
CAWRDRYAPSPLHF	TGTGCCTGGAGAGACAGGTACGCTCCTTCACCCCTCCACTTT	TRBV30	.	TRBJ1-6	14	once
CASSQDPPGKTEAFF	TGCGCCAGCAGCCAAGATCCTCCAGGGAAAACTGAAGCTTTCTTT	TRBV4-3	.	TRBJ1-1	15	.
CASRRRGNTEAFF	TGTGCCAGCAGGAGAAGGGGGAACACTGAAGCTTTCTTT	TRBV7-8	.	TRBJ1-1	13	.
CASSEGGFNYGYTF	TGTGCCAGCAGTGAGGGAGGATTTAACTATGGCTACACCTTC	TRBV6-6	.	TRBJ1-2	14	.
CASSQDGTGNYEQYF	TGCGCCAGCAGCCAAGACGGGACAGGAAACTACGAGCAGTACTTC	TRBV4-1	TRBD1	TRBJ2-7	15	.
CASNLPGERGSNTEAFF	TGTGCCAGTAATCTACCGGGGGAACGGGGTTCGAACACTGAAGCTTTCTTT	TRBV19	.	TRBJ1-1	17	once
CAISYVQGGADTQYF	TGTGCCATCAGTTATGTCCAGGGAGGGGCAGATACGCAGTATTTT	TRBV10-3	TRBD2	TRBJ2-3	15	.
CASSSSGRAYNEQFF	TGTGCCAGCAGCTCCAGCGGGAGGGCCTACAATGAGCAGTTCTTC	TRBV7-3	TRBD2	TRBJ2-1	15	.
CASGRDSSNQPQHF	TGTGCCAGCGGCCGGGACAGCTCCAATCAGCCCCAGCATTTT	TRBV2	TRBD1	TRBJ1-5	14	.
CASSYSAGFHFGYTF	TGTGCCAGCAGTTACTCGGCAGGGTTTCACTTTGGCTACACCTTC	TRBV6-5	.	TRBJ1-2	15	.
CASSRSGPFRDTQYF	TGTGCCAGCAGCCGTAGCGGGCCCTTCAGGGATACGCAGTATTTT	TRBV11-1	TRBD2	TRBJ2-3	15	.
CASSHYGLAGADTQYF	TGCGCCAGCAGCCACTATGGGCTAGCGGGGGCAGATACGCAGTATTTT	TRBV4-1	TRBD2	TRBJ2-3	16	.
CASSRTSGSVSEQFF	TGTGCCAGCAGCCGGACTAGCGGGAGTGTTAGTGAGCAGTTCTTC	TRBV3-1/TRBV3-2	TRBD2	TRBJ2-1	15	.
CASSLTGGQGEKLFF	TGTGCCAGTAGTTTAACAGGGGGCCAAGGGGAAAAACTGTTTTTT	TRBV19	TRBD1	TRBJ1-4	15	.
CASTRLRGTEAFF	TGTGCCAGCACTAGACTCAGGGGGACTGAAGCTTTCTTT	TRBV6-5	TRBD1	TRBJ1-1	13	.
CASSLRGVGNEQFF	TGTGCCAGCAGCTTGAGAGGTGTGGGCAATGAGCAGTTCTTC	TRBV7-9	.	TRBJ2-1	14	few
CASVAGGSYNEQFF	TGCGCCAGCGTAGCGGGGGGCTCCTACAATGAGCAGTTCTTC	TRBV10-2	TRBD2	TRBJ2-1	14	once
CASSLRTRKNTIYF	TGTGCCAGCAGTCTACGGACTAGGAAGAACACCATATATTTT	TRBV7-8	.	TRBJ1-3	14	.
CASRRRGGNTIYF	TGTGCCAGCAGGCGCCGCGGTGGAAACACCATATATTTT	TRBV12-3/TRBV12-4	.	TRBJ1-3	13	.
CASSLTPQETQYF	TGCGCCAGCAGCTTAACACCCCAAGAGACCCAGTACTTC	TRBV5-1	.	TRBJ2-5	13	.
CASSLWGQGPSPLHF	TGTGCCAGCAGTTTATGGGGACAGGGGCCTTCACCCCTCCACTTT	TRBV27	TRBD1	TRBJ1-6	15	.
CASSLAGGPRTDTQYF	TGCGCCAGCAGCTTGGCAGGGGGCCCCCGCACAGATACGCAGTATTTT	TRBV5-1	TRBD1	TRBJ2-3	16	.
CASSFARAGNTDTQYF	TGCGCCAGCAGCTTCGCCCGAGCGGGGAACACAGATACGCAGTATTTT	TRBV5-1	TRBD2	TRBJ2-3	16	.
CASSIGTVGYGYTF	TGTGCCAGCAGCATCGGGACAGTAGGCTATGGCTACACCTTC	TRBV7-8	TRBD1	TRBJ1-2	14	.
CASSSGLVGGPYNEQFF	TGCGCCAGCAGCTCGGGTCTGGTGGGGGGGCCGTACAATGAGCAGTTCTTC	TRBV5-1	.	TRBJ2-1	17	.
CASSPKEAQYF	TGTGCCAGCAGCCCCAAAGAGGCCCAGTACTTC	TRBV7-2	.	TRBJ2-5	11	.
CASSLDLWVAGGPRYEQFF	TGTGCCAGCAGCTTAGACCTTTGGGTAGCGGGAGGGCCTAGGTATGAGCAGTTCTTC	TRBV11-3	TRBD2	TRBJ2-1	19	.